The 26 T cell receptor beta chains given below trace back to one sample, sequenced in a study of beta chain features in type 1 diabetes. Expressed TCRB transcripts were sequenced, since all the RNA that had been isolated was reverse transcribed. Clones were sequenced by immunoSEQ multiplex PCR, and TCRdb holds only the in-frame ones, with some missing. This table holds 400,000 to 550,000 clones, 9.5% to 12% found once. Material for sequencing was naive CD4+ T cells from blood. These receptors were obtained from a woman younger than 35 in good health.

This chain connects TRBV7-9 to TRBJ1-4, with D tentatively TRBD1 (5 bases). CDR1 SEHNR and CDR2 FQNEAQ come from the germline V gene (reference sequence). This CDR3 comprises 13 residues. Trimming removed 2 bases at V and 7 bases at J, with 8 bases between. The DNA of the CDR3 is TGTGCCAGCAGCTTATCGGGGGGTGAAAAACTGTTTTTT. Encoded protein: CASSLSGGEKLFF.

This chain connects TRBV7-8 to TRBJ2-4; D is unresolved. V lost 0 bases, J lost 0 bases, and 12 bases lay in between. The CDR3 sequence is 17 residues long. The germline CDR1 and CDR2 sequences are SGHVS and FQNEAQ. CDR3: CASSLARIRLAKNIQYF. As DNA, the CDR3 is TGTGCCAGCAGCTTAGCGCGAATCCGACTAGCCAAAAACATTCAGTACTTC.

This chain connects TRBV6-5 to TRBJ2-7, with 7 bases aligning to TRBD2. Germline loops: CDR1 MNHEY, CDR2 SVGAGI. J gave up 5 bases and V 6 bases, and 7 bases lay outside the gene matches. The CDR3 is 13 residues long. The CDR3 spells CASSLRLAHEQYF. The DNA for the CDR3 is TGTGCCAGCAGCTTGAGACTAGCCCACGAGCAGTACTTC.

CDR3 in DNA: TGTGCCAGCAGCAGGTCAAGACAGGGTGCCTACGAGCAGTACTTC. Protein: CASSRSRQGAYEQYF. The chain is built from TRBV27 and TRBJ2-7; 7 nucleotides match TRBD1. V lost 6 bases to trimming and J lost 2 bases; unmatched junction nucleotides: 10. Looked up from germline, CDR1 is MNHEY and CDR2 is SMNVEV (reference sequence). The CDR3 sequence is 15 residues long.

This clone came up a few times. The chain couples TRBV9 to TRBJ2-1; 9 bases align to TRBD1. Germline CDR1 SGDLS, CDR2 YYNGEE. The CDR3 extends over 15 amino acids. The V segment lost 4 bases and the J segment 6 bases; nucleotides outside the gene matches: 8. The CDR3 nucleotides are TGTGCCAGCAGCACCCGGGACAGGGAGGGCAATGAGCAGTTCTTC. Protein sequence: CASSTRDREGNEQFF.

This clone has more than one count but fewer than ten. V is TRBV7-2 and J is TRBJ2-1, with D perhaps matching TRBD1 (6 bases). The CDR3 is 16 residues long. Trimming took 1 base from V and 6 from J, leaving 16 bases between them. CDR1 is SGHTA, CDR2 FQGNSA, per germline. This CDR3 reads CASSLVNRAPRNEQFF. As DNA, the CDR3 is TGTGCCAGCAGCTTAGTCAACAGGGCCCCGCGCAATGAGCAGTTCTTC.

Regarding this clone: The same CDR3 is also encoded by other DNA sequences in this sample. The rearrangement uses TRBV7-3 and TRBJ2-2, with a possible D match to TRBD2 (6 bases). This CDR3 contains 15 residues. The germline V gene has CDR1 SGHTA and CDR2 FQGTGA. Trimming stripped 3 bases from V and 1 base from J, with 9 bases between. The CDR3 protein is CASSLTSLNTGELFF. DNA for the CDR3: TGTGCCAGCAGCTTGACTAGTCTGAACACCGGGGAGCTGTTTTTT. The complete variable domain, with remaining parts taken from reference TRBV7-3 and TRBJ2-2, reads GAGVSQTPSNKVTEKGKYVELRCDPISGHTALYWYRQSLGQGPEFLIYFQGTGAADDSGLPNDRFFAVRPEGSVSTLKIQRTERGDSAVYLCASSLTSLNTGELFFGEGSRLTVL.

This clone was counted a few times. The J gene is TRBJ1-4, the V gene TRBV6-1; possibly TRBD1 for D (6 bases). Germline V lookup: CDR1 MNHNS, CDR2 SASEGT. V dropped 11 bases and J dropped 8 bases, with 18 bases sitting between them. This CDR3 region has 13 residues. The CDR3 DNA follows: TGTGCCGGAAAAAGGGGGGTGGGAGAAAAACTGTTTTTT. This encodes CAGKRGVGEKLFF.

This clone has a handful of counts. This chain joins TRBV2 and TRBJ2-1; D might be TRBD2 (6 bases). This CDR3 has 13 amino acids. CDR1 is SNHLY and CDR2 is FYNNEI in the germline V gene. V was shortened by 7 bases and J by 3 bases, with 10 bases between the two germline ends. In nucleotides, the CDR3 is TGTGCCAGCATCCGGAGGGTCTACAATGAGCAGTTCTTC. The encoded protein is CASIRRVYNEQFF. Complete variable domain (other parts from reference TRBV2 and TRBJ2-1): EPEVTQTPSHQVTQMGQEVILRCVPISNHLYFYWYRQILGQKVEFLVSFYNNEISEKSEIFDDQFSVERPDGSNFTLKIRSTKLEDSAMYFCASIRRVYNEQFFGPGTRLTVL.

The chain employs TRBV5-1 and TRBJ1-1; D perhaps matches TRBD1 (5 bases). The germline V gene encodes CDR1 SGHRS and CDR2 YFSETQ. The length of the CDR3 is 15 residues. Deletions cut 6 bases from V and 5 bases from J, with 20 bases between. The DNA of the CDR3 is TGCGCCAGCAAACAGACAGTTCGGACGGGGACTGAAGCTTTCTTT. Its protein product is CASKQTVRTGTEAFF.

This clone was seen many times. The chain employs TRBV7-9 and TRBJ2-1; D not certain. The germline V and J ends were trimmed by 4 bases and 4 bases, with 8 bases remaining between them. Germline CDR1 and CDR2: SEHNR and FQNEAQ (reference sequence). The CDR3 is 13 residues long. The CDR3 loop is CASSSTPYNEQFF. The CDR3 nucleotides are TGTGCCAGCAGCTCCACTCCTTACAATGAGCAGTTCTTC.

This chain links TRBV20-1 with TRBJ1-2; TRBD1 aligns across 7 bases. The germline V gene encodes CDR1 DFQATT and CDR2 SNEGSKA (reference sequence). The V and J ends lost 8 bases and 8 bases, in that order; junction bases with no gene match: 5. The CDR3 loop spans 10 amino acids. The CDR3 loop reads CSLGGKGYTF. The CDR3 DNA is TGCAGTCTAGGGGGCAAAGGCTACACCTTC.

The chain carries TRBV5-1 and TRBJ2-1, with 9 nucleotides matching TRBD2. Looked up from germline, CDR1 is SGHRS and CDR2 is YFSETQ. The V segment lost 4 bases and the J segment 4 bases; nucleotides outside the gene matches: 12. This CDR3 contains 17 residues. The CDR3 loop reads CASSEVRSGRIYNEQFF. In DNA, the CDR3 is TGCGCCAGCAGCGAGGTGCGTAGCGGGAGAATATACAATGAGCAGTTCTTC. Full variable domain (missing parts from reference TRBV5-1 and TRBJ2-1): KAGVTQTPRYLIKTRGQQVTLSCSPISGHRSVSWYQQTPGQGLQFLFEYFSETQRNKGNFPGRFSGRQFSNSRSEMNVSTLELGDSALYLCASSEVRSGRIYNEQFFGPGTRLTVL.

The chain has TRBV11-3 and TRBJ2-3; D perhaps matches TRBD2 (5 bases). In germline, CDR1 is SGHNT, CDR2 YENEEA. The V and J ends lost 5 bases and 0 bases respectively, with 9 bases between them. This CDR3 contains 14 residues. The chain's CDR3 is CASSPRTSTDTQYF. The CDR3 coding sequence is TGTGCCAGCAGCCCTCGGACTAGCACAGATACGCAGTATTTT.

The CDR3 protein is CSGRGSGRSTEAFF. CDR3 nucleotides: TGCAGCGGAAGAGGGTCGGGAAGGTCCACTGAAGCTTTCTTT. This chain links TRBV29-1 with TRBJ1-1; D gene uncertain. V lost 7 bases and J lost 4, with 19 bases in between. This CDR3 region has 14 residues. Germline V gene lookup returns CDR1 SQVTM and CDR2 ANQGSEA. The variable domain in full, completed from reference TRBV29-1 and TRBJ1-1, reads SAVISQKPSRDICQRGTSLTIQCQVDSQVTMMFWYRQQPGQSLTLIATANQGSEATYESGFVIDKFPISRPNLTFSTLTVSNMSPEDSSIYLCSGRGSGRSTEAFFGQGTRLTVV.

This chain connects TRBV7-9 to TRBJ1-1; D ambiguous. Trimming took 1 base from V and 1 from J, leaving 10 bases between them. The CDR3 extends over 15 amino acids. The germline V gene has CDR1 SEHNR and CDR2 FQNEAQ (reference sequence). The CDR3 bases are TGTGCCAGCAGCTTAGTGGTGAACCCGAACACTGAAGCTTTCTTT. It is translated as CASSLVVNPNTEAFF.

This clone was picked up a small number of times. CDR3 in DNA: TGCAGTGCCCCACGACAGTCTGAGCAGTTCTTC. This translates into CSAPRQSEQFF. The chain has TRBV20-1 and TRBJ2-1, with D perhaps matching TRBD1 (5 bases). The CDR3 runs to 11 residues. CDR1 DFQATT and CDR2 SNEGSKA come from the germline V gene (reference sequence). Trimming pared 6 bases from V and 9 bases from J, leaving 12 bases between.

This chain joins TRBV25-1 and TRBJ2-1; a weak D match, TRBD2 (6 bases). The germline V and J ends were trimmed by 4 bases and 14 bases, with 12 bases remaining between them. The CDR3 totals 11 residues. Per germline, CDR1 MGHDK and CDR2 SYGVNS. CDR3 protein: CASSGRDSKFF. DNA for the CDR3: TGTGCCAGCAGTGGGAGGGACTCGAAGTTCTTC.

The chain links TRBV4-1 to TRBJ1-6, with unresolved D. This CDR3 is built from 16 residues. Germline V gene lookup returns CDR1 MGHRA and CDR2 YSYEKL. V lost 0 bases and J lost 0, with 6 bases in between. CDR3 DNA: TGCGCCAGCAGCCAAGAAGGGAGCTCCTATAATTCACCCCTCCACTTT. Protein sequence: CASSQEGSSYNSPLHF.

The count of this clone is one. The chain combines TRBV5-1 with TRBJ1-2; TRBD1 matches 9 bases. The CDR3 has 12 residues. Trimming took 4 bases from V and 7 from J; bases not matched to a gene: 2. CDR1 SGHRS and CDR2 YFSETQ come from the germline V gene. The CDR3 DNA follows: TGCGCCAGCAGCGGGGACAGGGTTGGCTACACCTTC. It translates to CASSGDRVGYTF.

This clone was seen repeatedly, ten times or more. The genes are TRBV29-1 and TRBJ2-5; tentatively, D is TRBD1 (6 bases). The CDR3 extends over 15 amino acids. V shed 4 bases and J shed 1 base, with 16 bases lying between them. The germline V gene has CDR1 SQVTM and CDR2 ANQGSEA. The CDR3: CSVVGASGPQETQYF. The CDR3 DNA follows: TGCAGCGTTGTGGGGGCATCCGGGCCCCAAGAGACCCAGTACTTC.

This clone has only a few counts. Other DNA sequences within the sample encode an identical CDR3. This sequence joins TRBV29-1 and TRBJ1-1; D is undetermined. Trimming left V 7 bases short and J 1 base short, with 10 bases between. Germline CDR1 reads SQVTM; CDR2 reads ANQGSEA. This CDR3 spans 12 amino acids. The CDR3 loop reads CSGGRGNTEAFF. The CDR3 DNA reads TGCAGCGGCGGCCGCGGGAACACTGAAGCTTTCTTT.

This clone was found a few times. The chain combines TRBV11-3 with TRBJ2-3; 7 bases match TRBD2. V shed 5 bases and J 8 bases; nucleotides not matched to a gene: 10. This CDR3 has 14 amino acids. Per germline, CDR1 SGHNT and CDR2 YENEEA. The DNA of the CDR3 is TGTGCCAGCAGCGTCGCCGGACTAGTTCCTACGCAGTATTTT. Protein sequence: CASSVAGLVPTQYF.

The chain has TRBV27 and TRBJ2-7, with a tentative D call TRBD2 (5 bases). In germline, CDR1 is MNHEY, CDR2 SMNVEV (reference sequence). V lost 9 bases to trimming and J lost 3 bases, with 9 bases between them. The CDR3 is made up of 11 amino acids. Here the CDR3 DNA reads TGTGCCAGTGGACGGGACTACGAGCAGTACGTC. Residues: CASGRDYEQYV.

The chain links TRBV7-2 to TRBJ2-3; D is uncertain. The CDR3 is 16 amino acids. V gave up 5 bases and J gave up 1 base, with 16 bases separating them. From germline, CDR1 is SGHTA and CDR2 FQGNSA. CDR3 in DNA: TGTGCCAGCAGCGAAAGGCCAGGCGGTGGCACAGATACGCAGTATTTT. Encoded protein: CASSERPGGGTDTQYF.

This clone was seen only a few times. The V gene is TRBV2, the J gene TRBJ1-5, with TRBD1 matching over 7 bases. After removal of 5 bases from V and 6 bases from J, the junction contained 13 bases not matched to a gene. In germline, CDR1 is SNHLY, CDR2 FYNNEI. This CDR3 spans 16 amino acids. CDR3 DNA: TGTGCCAGCAGTAACCCGACTACAGGGGCCGTTCAGCCCCAGCATTTT. This gives the protein CASSNPTTGAVQPQHF. Drawing the rest from reference TRBV2 and TRBJ1-5, the complete variable domain is EPEVTQTPSHQVTQMGQEVILRCVPISNHLYFYWYRQILGQKVEFLVSFYNNEISEKSEIFDDQFSVERPDGSNFTLKIRSTKLEDSAMYFCASSNPTTGAVQPQHFGDGTRLSIL.